Sequencing of this T cell receptor (beta chain) was carried out in a study of shared clonotypes between healthy human individuals. Germline CDR1 SGHAT, CDR2 FQNNGV. Trimming cost V 1 base and J 4 bases; bases outside gene matches: 1. The CDR3 contains 14 residues. Some clones are missing from TCRdb's copy, which holds only in-frame ones; the method was immunoSEQ multiplex PCR. The table shows about 92,000 clones, with 68% occurring only once. The source is a young man in good health. The gene calls are TRBV11-2 and TRBJ2-7, with TRBD2 identical over 10 bases. Sequencing used memory CD8+ T cells sorted from blood. The subset: CD45RO+ cells pooled with CCR7-negative TemRA cells. The CDR3 loop reads CASSLASGSYEQYF. DNA for the CDR3: TGTGCCAGCAGCTTAGCTAGCGGGAGTTACGAGCAGTACTTC.